This note documents a single TCR beta chain sequence. What it binds is not known. Investigators isolated RNA and reverse transcribed it into cDNA to act as the sequencing template. Method: immunoSEQ multiplex PCR; TCRdb's copy keeps in-frame clones and lacks some. The repertoire holds 65,000 to 100,000 clones, with roughly 51% as singletons. These data come from a study of CD8+ T cells in alopecia areata. General study points: Scalp sequencing captures resident alphabeta T cells of normal skin too. Researchers report lesional scalp, most notably alopecia totalis/universalis, outstripped normal scalp in clonality.

As part of sample collection, lesional scalp punch biopsies and peripheral blood were taken from alopecia areata patients. The researchers isolated CD4+ and CD8+ T cells from PBMCs by sorting. This CDR3 is 12 amino acids long. Germline CDR1 reads SGHTA; CDR2 reads FQGNSA. V was clipped by 3 bases and J by 8 bases, with 8 bases between them. This TCR came from a human donor with alopecia areata. Sequences were obtained from NKG2D-high CD8+ T cells sorted from blood. V is TRBV7-2 and J is TRBJ2-1, with unresolved D. The CDR3 spells CASSFYPDEQFF. For the CDR3, the DNA is TGTGCCAGCAGCTTTTACCCGGATGAGCAGTTCTTC.